This entry lists 19 T cell receptor beta chains sequenced from one sample in a study of regulatory T cells in long-lasting Graves disease. The time point: newly diagnosed GD, antithyroid drugs for less than 3 months. The TCR library was prepared using RNA isolated from PBMCs. TCR beta libraries were built with iRepertoire HTBI primers and Arm-PCR of CDR3 regions. TCRdb reprocessed the multiplex PCR reads via MiXCR and lists one record per CDR3 protein. The sample records approximately 230,000 distinct CDR3 sequences, approximately 16% being singletons. This specimen consisted of peripheral blood mononuclear cells (PBMCs), obtained at new diagnosis, from a patient treated with antithyroid drugs. The receptors shown here come from a female donor with Graves disease.

The sample holds many counts of this clonotype. The chain uses TRBV2 and TRBJ1-3; D gene ambiguous. V shed 7 bases and J shed 4 bases, with 11 bases lying between them. The germline V gene has CDR1 SNHLY and CDR2 FYNNEI. The CDR3 extends over 13 amino acids. CDR3 in DNA: TGTGCCAGCATGTGGGGTTCAGGAAACACCATATATTTT. Protein: CASMWGSGNTIYF.

This clonotype was detected ten times or more. The chain couples TRBV15 to TRBJ1-1; 7 bases match TRBD1. Looked up from germline, CDR1 is LNHNV and CDR2 is YYDKDF (reference sequence). CDR3 length: 13 residues. Trimming cost V 4 bases and J 4 bases; bases outside gene matches: 3. CDR3 in amino acids: CATSTTGVTEAFF. The CDR3 coding sequence is TGTGCCACCAGCACCACAGGGGTCACTGAAGCTTTCTTT.

V and J are TRBV7-6 and TRBJ2-1; 14 nucleotides match TRBD2. CDR3 length: 15 residues. Per the germline V gene, CDR1 is SGHVS and CDR2 is FNYEAQ. V was pared by 2 bases and J by 13 bases, with 7 bases of the junction left unmatched. The CDR3 DNA reads TGTGCCAGCAGCTTATTAGCAGGGACTAGCGGGAGACAGTTCTTC. Protein: CASSLLAGTSGRQFF.

Many counts were recorded for this clonotype. At one boundary the junction diverges from the germline segment, which might be a read error. This chain connects TRBV28 to TRBJ2-3; 15 nucleotides line up with TRBD2. Per germline, CDR1 MDHEN and CDR2 SYDVKM. CDR3 size: 14 residues. CDR3: CASSRRTSGRALHF. The CDR3 DNA reads TGTGCCAGCAGTCGTAGGACTAGCGGGAGGGCCCTGCATTTT.

This chain joins TRBV2 and TRBJ2-1; tentative D call: TRBD2 (5 bases). The CDR3 extends over 15 amino acids. Looked up from germline, CDR1 is SNHLY and CDR2 is FYNNEI. Trimming shortened V by 7 bases and J by 0 bases, and 13 bases separated the two germline ends. The CDR3 reads CASTRTGSSYNEQFF. In nucleotides, the CDR3 is TGTGCCAGCACCAGGACTGGCAGCTCCTACAATGAGCAGTTCTTC.

This clonotype appeared a single time. This chain connects TRBV12-3 or TRBV12-4 to TRBJ2-5; 7 nucleotides agree with TRBD1. The CDR3 contains 13 residues. The junction had 5 bases not matched to a gene; V was cut back by 10 bases and J by 0 bases. The CDR3 DNA is TGTGCCATCCGACAGGGAAACCAAGAGACCCAGTACTTC. This encodes CAIRQGNQETQYF.

In regard to this clonotype: This likely stems from a read error, as it lies one base from a far larger clone. This chain joins TRBV19 and TRBJ1-2, with a possible D match to TRBD1 (6 bases). CDR1 and CDR2 (germline): LNHDA, SQIVND (reference sequence). The CDR3 sequence is 12 residues long. Trimming left V 9 bases short and J 2 bases short, with 10 bases between. The CDR3 DNA reads as TGTGCCAGCACTACAGGGAACTATGGCTACACCTTC. This encodes CASTTGNYGYTF.

This chain links TRBV11-2 with TRBJ2-1; D perhaps matches TRBD1 (6 bases). This CDR3 has 16 amino acids. V was trimmed by 0 bases and J by 6 bases, leaving 15 bases between them. CDR1 and CDR2 from the germline V gene are SGHAT and FQNNGV. DNA for the CDR3: TGTGCCAGCAGCTTAGATAGAGAGACAGGTGGCAATGAGCAGTTCTTC. It specifies CASSLDRETGGNEQFF.

This clonotype was found many times. A read error may account for a junction end that differs from germline. The chain is built from TRBV28 and TRBJ2-4; TRBD2 aligns across 8 bases. Looked up from germline, CDR1 is MDHEN and CDR2 is SYDVKM. The CDR3 is made up of 14 amino acids. In DNA form, the CDR3 reads TGTGCCAGCAGTAACGGGGGGGGGGAAAACATTCAGTATTTC. This translates into CASSNGGGENIQYF.

This clonotype was seen only a few times. The CDR3 coding sequence is TGCGCCAGCAGTGCGGGAGTACGGACTGAAGCTTTCTTT. It is translated as CASSAGVRTEAFF. This chain uses TRBV10-1 with TRBJ1-1; the D is unclear. V lost 4 bases, J lost 5 bases, and 11 bases lay in between. Germline values: CDR1 WNHNN, CDR2 SYGVQD (reference sequence). The CDR3 is 13 residues long.

This clonotype was seen ten or more times. The chain joins TRBV29-1 to TRBJ2-1; TRBD2 aligns across 8 bases. There are 12 residues in the CDR3. The germline V gene encodes CDR1 SQVTM and CDR2 ANQGSEA. The V segment lost 6 bases and the J segment 8 bases; nucleotides outside the gene matches: 6. Here the CDR3 reads CSVRAGADEQFF. The CDR3 DNA is TGCAGCGTGAGAGCGGGAGCCGATGAGCAGTTCTTC.

As regards this clonotype: A read error is the likely source, as a far larger clone sits one nucleotide away. The chain has TRBV27 and TRBJ1-5; D remains unclear. CDR3 length: 16 amino acids. Trimming stripped 5 bases from V and 7 bases from J, with 21 bases between. Germline CDR1 reads MNHEY; CDR2 reads SMNVEV (reference sequence). CDR3 sequence (DNA): TGTGCCAGCAGTGACCCAACCACCCCGGGTTCCCAGCCCCAGCATTTT. Residues: CASSDPTTPGSQPQHF.

This clonotype showed up many times. This chain connects TRBV5-5 to TRBJ1-6; D not resolved. The CDR3 runs to 14 residues. Trimming shortened V by 3 bases and J by 9 bases, and 13 bases separated the two germline ends. From germline, CDR1 is SGHKS and CDR2 YYEKEE (reference sequence). CDR3 protein: CASSSRSTTSPLHF. CDR3 sequence (DNA): TGTGCCAGCAGCTCCAGGTCGACTACTTCACCCCTCCACTTT.

In the case of this clonotype: The likely explanation is a read error, given a far larger clone one base away. The chain uses TRBV10-3 and TRBJ1-2, with D possibly being TRBD1 (5 bases). In germline, CDR1 is ENHRY, CDR2 SYGVKD. The CDR3 spans 16 residues. The V end was cut by 5 bases, the J end by 1 base, with 17 bases between. Written as DNA, the CDR3 is TGTGCCATCAGTTTAAGCGGGGCCCCGGATAACTATGGCTACACCTTC. Amino acid sequence: CAISLSGAPDNYGYTF.

At least ten counts were recorded for this clonotype. This chain connects TRBV10-3 to TRBJ1-2; D ambiguous. Deletions cut 0 bases from V and 13 bases from J, with 15 bases between. CDR3 length: 13 amino acids. CDR1 ENHRY and CDR2 SYGVKD come from the germline V gene. CDR3 DNA sequence: TGTGCCATCAGTGAGTCGAAACACGATCTTTCCACCTTC. This sequence encodes CAISESKHDLSTF.

The table lists this clonotype with a few counts. It may be a read error: a sequence one base away is much more abundant. The chain uses TRBV3-1 and TRBJ2-5; 10 bases map to TRBD2. This CDR3 contains 16 residues. Germline values: CDR1 LGHDT, CDR2 YNNKEL (reference sequence). In DNA, the CDR3 is TGTGCCAGCAGCCAAGCAGCGGGAGGGCTGGGGGGGACCCGGTACTTC. It specifies CASSQAAGGLGGTRYF.

This clonotype was picked up a small number of times. The junction departs from the called germline gene at one end, perhaps through a read error. V gene TRBV11-3 combines with J gene TRBJ2-2; D gene uncertain. Germline loops: CDR1 SGHNT, CDR2 YENEEA. CDR3 length: 11 residues. DNA for the CDR3: TGTGCCTGCAGCTTAATTGGGGAGCTGTTTTTT. Translating it yields CACSLIGELFF. The whole variable domain, filled in from reference TRBV11-3 and TRBJ2-2, reads EAGVVQSPRYKIIEKKQPVAFWCNPISGHNTLYWYLQNLGQGPELLIRYENEEAVDDSQLPKDRFSAERLKGVDSTLKIQPAELGDSAVYLCACSLIGELFFGEGSRLTVL.

Ten or more counts support this clonotype. The V call is TRBV10-2, the J call TRBJ1-2; D remains ambiguous. Germline V gives CDR1 WSHSY, CDR2 SAAADI. This CDR3 has 15 amino acids. V was trimmed by 1 base and J by 8 bases, leaving 17 bases between them. CDR3 DNA: TGCGCCAGCAGTGAGTTTGAGCCAGCTTTCCGGGGCTACACCTTC. Its protein product is CASSEFEPAFRGYTF.

The table lists this clonotype with a few counts. V is TRBV5-1 and J is TRBJ1-1; D not resolved. V lost 0 bases to trimming and J lost 3 bases, with 6 bases between them. Germline V gene data show CDR1 as SGHRS and CDR2 as YFSETQ. The CDR3 has 13 amino acids. CDR3 region: CASSLEGHTEAFF. The DNA of the CDR3 is TGCGCCAGCAGCTTGGAGGGTCACACTGAAGCTTTCTTT.